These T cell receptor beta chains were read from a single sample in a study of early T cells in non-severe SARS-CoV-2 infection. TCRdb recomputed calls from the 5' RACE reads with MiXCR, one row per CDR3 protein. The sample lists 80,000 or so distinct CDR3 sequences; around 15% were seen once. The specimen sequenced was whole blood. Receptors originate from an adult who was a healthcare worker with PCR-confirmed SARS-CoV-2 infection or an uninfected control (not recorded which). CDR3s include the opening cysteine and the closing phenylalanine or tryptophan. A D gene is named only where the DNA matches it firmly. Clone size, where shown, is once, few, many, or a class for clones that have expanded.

CASSLDLSGELFF	TGTGCCAGCAGCTTAGATCTGTCCGGGGAGCTGTTTTTT	TRBJ2-2	.	TRBV11-2	.
CSAREESGAHYNEQFF	TGCAGTGCTAGAGAAGAAAGCGGGGCCCACTACAATGAGCAGTTCTTC	TRBJ2-1	TRBD2	TRBV20-1	.
CASSPQGGGTEAFF	TGTGCCAGCTCACCCCAGGGGGGCGGCACTGAAGCTTTCTTT	TRBJ1-1	TRBD1	TRBV18	few
CASSQMGARETQYF	TGTGCCAGCAGTCAAATGGGGGCGCGGGAGACCCAGTACTTC	TRBJ2-5	.	TRBV7-9	few
CASSQDVRGPQHF	TGTGCCAGCAGCCAAGATGTACGGGGGCCCCAGCATTTT	TRBJ1-5	.	TRBV3-1	few
CASSPDGGGSTDTQYF	TGTGCCAGCAGCCCAGATGGAGGCGGGAGCACAGATACGCAGTATTTT	TRBJ2-3	.	TRBV9	few
CASSLSRDESYNSPLHF	TGTGCCAGCAGTTTAAGCAGGGACGAGTCCTATAATTCACCCCTCCACTTT	TRBJ1-6	.	TRBV27	.
CASSGGSGQPGNTIYF	TGTGCCAGCAGCGGGGGATCAGGGCAGCCTGGAAACACCATATATTTT	TRBJ1-3	.	TRBV11-1	.
CASSQDENQPQHF	TGTGCCAGCAGCCAAGATGAGAATCAGCCCCAGCATTTT	TRBJ1-5	.	TRBV4-2	.
CSLPGAGIAKNIQYF	TGCAGTCTCCCCGGCGCAGGAATTGCCAAAAACATTCAGTACTTC	TRBJ2-4	.	TRBV20-1	few
CASSESGSSTSTDTQYF	TGCGCCAGCAGTGAGTCGGGCTCAAGCACTAGCACAGATACGCAGTATTTT	TRBJ2-3	.	TRBV10-2	.
CASGSYGNTIYF	TGTGCCAGTGGCAGCTACGGAAACACCATATATTTT	TRBJ1-3	.	TRBV19	few
CASSLRGGAADTQYF	TGTGCCAGCAGCTTACGGGGGGGGGCAGCAGATACGCAGTATTTT	TRBJ2-3	TRBD2	TRBV7-2	.
CASSLRGTPRNNEQFF	TGTGCCAGCAGCTTGAGGGGGACCCCCCGTAACAATGAGCAGTTCTTC	TRBJ2-1	.	TRBV5-6	.
CASSQESVRFLTRNEQFF	TGTGCCAGCAGCCAAGAGTCGGTTCGGTTCTTGACTCGCAATGAGCAGTTCTTC	TRBJ2-1	.	TRBV4-2	many
CSVEVGLAGEDTQYF	TGCAGCGTTGAAGTGGGGCTAGCGGGCGAGGATACGCAGTATTTT	TRBJ2-3	TRBD2	TRBV29-1	few
CSAGQREDADTQYF	TGCAGTGCCGGCCAGCGGGAGGACGCAGATACGCAGTATTTT	TRBJ2-3	TRBD2	TRBV20-1	many
CASSYSGQREQYF	TGTGCCAGCAGTTACTCGGGCCAGCGTGAGCAGTACTTC	TRBJ2-7	.	TRBV6-5	.
CASSRHRELFF	TGTGCCAGCAGCCGGCACCGGGAGCTGTTTTTT	TRBJ2-2	.	TRBV3-1	few
CASSFPREKNEQFF	TGTGCCAGCAGTTTCCCCCGGGAGAAGAATGAGCAGTTCTTC	TRBJ2-1	.	TRBV12-3/TRBV12-4	.
CASRSRGQWNTGELFF	TGTGCCAGCAGAAGCCGGGGACAGTGGAACACCGGGGAGCTGTTTTTT	TRBJ2-2	TRBD1	TRBV6-5	.
CSVYGTSGDQETQYF	TGCAGCGTGTACGGGACTAGCGGAGACCAAGAGACCCAGTACTTC	TRBJ2-5	TRBD2	TRBV29-1	many
CSARQESNTGELFF	TGCAGCGCACGACAGGAGTCGAACACCGGGGAGCTGTTTTTT	TRBJ2-2	.	TRBV29-1	few
CASSSTNNNEQFF	TGTGCCAGCAGTTCGACCAATAACAATGAGCAGTTCTTC	TRBJ2-1	.	TRBV12-3/TRBV12-4	.
CASSPNLAGGHETKQYF	TGTGCCAGCAGTCCAAACTTAGCGGGAGGTCACGAGACGAAGCAGTACTTC	TRBJ2-7	TRBD2	TRBV7-8	.
CSARMPQGNTF	TGCAGTGCTAGGATGCCTCAGGGGAACACCTTC	TRBJ1-2	.	TRBV20-1	many
CASSPAGTDRETQYF	TGCGCCAGCAGCCCGGCCGGGACAGATAGAGAGACCCAGTACTTC	TRBJ2-5	TRBD1	TRBV5-1	many
CASSPGGGEEKLFF	TGTGCCAGCTCACCAGGGGGGGGCGAAGAAAAACTGTTTTTT	TRBJ1-4	.	TRBV18	many
CASSQDSSGGSYEQYF	TGCGCCAGCAGCCAAGACTCTAGCGGGGGCTCCTACGAGCAGTACTTC	TRBJ2-7	TRBD2	TRBV4-1	many
CASSGTSFVSSYNEQFF	TGTGCCAGCAGCGGGACTAGCTTCGTAAGCTCCTACAATGAGCAGTTCTTC	TRBJ2-1	TRBD2	TRBV5-6	few
CSVKVYTGELFF	TGCAGCGTTAAGGTTTACACCGGGGAGCTGTTTTTT	TRBJ2-2	.	TRBV29-1	.
CASIAELRPTDTQYF	TGTGCCAGCATCGCCGAGTTGCGGCCCACAGATACGCAGTATTTT	TRBJ2-3	.	TRBV7-8	.
CSAGRQGFGYNSPLHF	TGCAGTGCTGGTAGACAGGGGTTCGGCTATAATTCACCCCTCCACTTT	TRBJ1-6	TRBD1	TRBV20-1	few
CASSPPGGQDTGELFF	TGTGCCAGCAGCCCACCCGGGGGGCAAGACACCGGGGAGCTGTTTTTT	TRBJ2-2	.	TRBV7-3	many
CASSEEFLAGKVEQFF	TGTGCCAGCAGTGAAGAGTTTCTAGCGGGGAAGGTTGAGCAGTTCTTC	TRBJ2-1	TRBD2	TRBV2	many
CASRKSGGQHPHTYYEQYF	TGTGCAAGTCGCAAATCCGGGGGTCAACACCCACACACTTACTACGAGCAGTACTTC	TRBJ2-7	.	TRBV12-2	many
CASSRLAGDNEQFF	TGTGCCAGCAGCAGACTAGCGGGAGACAATGAGCAGTTCTTC	TRBJ2-1	TRBD2	TRBV6-5	.
CSATLNNEQFF	TGCAGTGCAACTCTTAACAATGAGCAGTTCTTC	TRBJ2-1	.	TRBV20-1	many
CASSEVENYGYTF	TGTGCCAGCAGTGAGGTGGAGAACTATGGCTACACCTTC	TRBJ1-2	.	TRBV2	.
CASSQERALRAERPDTQYF	TGTGCCAGCAGCCAAGAGAGGGCCCTGCGTGCGGAAAGACCAGATACGCAGTATTTT	TRBJ2-3	.	TRBV14	many
CASRSSGNRLGEQYF	TGTGCCAGCAGATCCAGCGGGAACCGATTGGGGGAGCAGTACTTC	TRBJ2-7	TRBD2	TRBV12-3/TRBV12-4	.
CASSYYQETQYF	TGTGCCAGCAGTTACTATCAGGAGACCCAGTACTTC	TRBJ2-5	.	TRBV6-2/TRBV6-3	.
CSARDMTSGVNEQFF	TGCAGTGCTAGAGATATGACTAGCGGGGTGAATGAGCAGTTCTTC	TRBJ2-1	TRBD2	TRBV20-1	many
CASNLMASSNEQFF	TGTGCCAGCAACCTAATGGCGAGTAGCAATGAGCAGTTCTTT	TRBJ2-1	.	TRBV2	.
CASSESGTTYNEQFF	TGTGCCAGCAGTGAATCGGGGACTACCTACAATGAGCAGTTCTTC	TRBJ2-1	TRBD2	TRBV2	few
CSAREDTSFEQAFF	TGCAGTGCTAGAGAGGACACCTCTTTTGAGCAAGCTTTCTTT	TRBJ1-1	.	TRBV20-1	.
CASSPQGFYEQYF	TGTGCCAGCAGTCCACAGGGATTCTACGAGCAGTACTTC	TRBJ2-7	.	TRBV2	.
CSVDLGGSHEQYF	TGCAGCGTCGACCTGGGGGGGTCCCACGAGCAGTACTTC	TRBJ2-7	TRBD2	TRBV29-1	few
CASTPWGVVGSYGYTF	TGTGCCAGCACCCCCTGGGGGGTGGTAGGGAGCTATGGCTACACCTTC	TRBJ1-2	.	TRBV6-2/TRBV6-3	few
CASSLAGTEGYEQYF	TGTGCCAGCAGTTTAGCCGGGACCGAAGGCTACGAGCAGTACTTC	TRBJ2-7	.	TRBV27	.
CATSSSGLTEAFF	TGTGCCACCAGCAGTTCGGGATTAACTGAAGCTTTCTTT	TRBJ1-1	.	TRBV15	many
CASSHRGNNSPLHF	TGTGCCAGCAGCCACAGGGGAAATAATTCACCCCTCCACTTT	TRBJ1-6	TRBD1	TRBV11-1	few
CASSNRGTLNTEAFF	TGCGCCAGCAGCAACAGGGGGACTTTGAACACTGAAGCTTTCTTT	TRBJ1-1	TRBD1	TRBV4-1	.
CAWSFQLGRTEAFF	TGTGCCTGGAGCTTCCAGTTGGGGAGGACTGAAGCTTTCTTT	TRBJ1-1	.	TRBV30	many
CSVEDQRDGSGANVLTF	TGCAGCGTTGAAGATCAACGGGATGGGTCTGGGGCCAACGTCCTGACTTTC	TRBJ2-6	.	TRBV29-1	few
CASSRRVKGPEAFF	TGTGCCAGCAGCCGCCGGGTAAAGGGCCCTGAAGCTTTCTTT	TRBJ1-1	.	TRBV7-2	many
CASGTGNTGELFF	TGTGCCAGCGGGACAGGGAACACCGGGGAGCTGTTTTTT	TRBJ2-2	TRBD1	TRBV5-4	many
CASSQFSGAHEQFF	TGTGCCAGCAGCCAATTCTCCGGGGCCCATGAGCAGTTCTTC	TRBJ2-1	.	TRBV3-1	.
CASSFLSGSSSYEQYF	TGCGCCAGCAGCTTCCTTAGCGGGTCGAGCTCCTACGAGCAGTACTTC	TRBJ2-7	TRBD2	TRBV5-1	.
CASSQGRWEPQHNEQFF	TGCGCCAGCAGCCAAGGAAGATGGGAGCCGCAACACAATGAGCAGTTCTTC	TRBJ2-1	.	TRBV4-1	few